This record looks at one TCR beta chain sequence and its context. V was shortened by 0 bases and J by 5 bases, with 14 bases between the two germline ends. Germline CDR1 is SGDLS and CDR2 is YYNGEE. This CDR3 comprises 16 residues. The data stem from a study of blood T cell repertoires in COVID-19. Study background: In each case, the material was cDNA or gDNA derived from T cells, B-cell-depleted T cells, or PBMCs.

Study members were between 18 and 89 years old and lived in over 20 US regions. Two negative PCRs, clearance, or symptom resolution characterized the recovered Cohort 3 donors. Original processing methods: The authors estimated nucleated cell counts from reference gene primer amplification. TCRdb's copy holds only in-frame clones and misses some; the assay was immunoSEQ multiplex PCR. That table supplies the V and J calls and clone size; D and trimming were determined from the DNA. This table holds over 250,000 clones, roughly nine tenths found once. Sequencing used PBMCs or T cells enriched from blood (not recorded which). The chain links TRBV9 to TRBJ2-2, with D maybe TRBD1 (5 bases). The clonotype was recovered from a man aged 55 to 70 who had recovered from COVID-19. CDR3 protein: CASSVGDRRGTGELFF. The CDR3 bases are TGTGCCAGCAGCGTAGGTGACCGAAGGGGTACCGGGGAGCTGTTTTTT.